This TCR beta chain is from a study of shared clonotypes between healthy human individuals. Overall study: The donor pool was made up of a couple of women and a few men aged 18 to 49.

Study-wide findings and caveats: Compared with clonotypes that all four donors shared, non-shared clonotypes had lower generation probabilities.

This clone came up many times. Its target is unknown. CDR1 and CDR2 (germline): MDHEN, SYDVKM. The CDR3 consists of 14 residues. J was trimmed by 5 bases and V by 7 bases; bases with no gene match: 5. It was across several immunoSEQ plates that each subset's genomic DNA was evenly split. Repertoires were generated with immunoSEQ multiplex PCR, while TCRdb's copy carries only in-frame clones and drops some. Among 2 million to 2.5 million clones, approximately 95% were seen once, and the ten largest hold approximately 0.4%. The sequence was obtained from a man in his late teens or twenties in good health. Some clones in this sample may be carry-over from other donors' samples. The chain couples TRBV28 to TRBJ2-7; 13 bases agree with TRBD2. Sequenced material: naive CD4+ T cells from PBMCs. Indicated subset: CD45RA+ positively selected. The CDR3 sequence: CASTPGTSGNEQYF. The DNA of the CDR3 is TGTGCCAGCACCCCCGGGACTAGCGGGAACGAGCAGTACTTC.